The clone carrying this T cell receptor (beta chain) has a count of ten or more. Its antigen is unidentified. TCRdb processed the reads anew with MiXCR; each CDR3 protein has one entry. The sample includes 65,000 to 95,000 distinct CDR3 sequences, roughly 3.5% seen only once; the top ten take approximately 4.3%. This sample is drawn from a study of T cell repertoires in cytomegalovirus infection. Study findings and constraints: HLA-C-restricted, CMV-specific TCR beta clonotypes were dominant ex vivo. Totalled public TCR beta family frequency picked out people who carried CMV plus the relevant HLA.

The V end was cut by 6 bases, the J end by 7 bases, with 15 bases between. From germline, CDR1 is SGHTA and CDR2 FQGNSA. CDR3 length: 14 residues. The sequenced sample was PBMCs. The genes are TRBV7-2 and TRBJ2-2; D may match TRBD1 or TRBD2 (5 bases each). The receptor was isolated from a human donor in good health (CMV status not recorded). Some clones in this sample may be carry-over from other donors' samples. Here the CDR3 reads CASRRLSGHGELFF. In DNA form, the CDR3 reads TGTGCCAGCAGACGCCTGTCGGGGCACGGGGAGCTGTTTTTT. Full variable domain (remainder filled in from reference TRBV7-2 and TRBJ2-2): GAGVSQSPSNKVTEKGKDVELRCDPISGHTALYWYRQSLGQGLEFLIYFQGNSAPDKSGLPSDRFSAERTGGSVSTLTIQRTQQEDSAVYLCASRRLSGHGELFFGEGSRLTVL.